These 23 T cell receptor beta chains share one sample of origin, sequenced in a study of T cells in Graves' hyperthyroidism and ophthalmopathy. What was amplified from RNA transcripts were TCR beta CDR3 regions. HTBI primers were used for first-round RT-PCR of the TCR CDR3. TCRdb processed the multiplex PCR reads anew with MiXCR; each CDR3 protein has one entry. The table includes 610,000 or so distinct CDR3 sequences, roughly 50% detected once. The sample taken for sequencing was peripheral blood or thyroid tissue (not recorded which). The source is a woman between 18 and 30 years old with Graves' hyperthyroidism.

There are many counts of this clonotype. In nucleotides, the CDR3 is TGTGCCAGCAGCCTAGGGGGGGGGCGGAACACTGAAGCTTTCTTT. Translation: CASSLGGGRNTEAFF. The gene calls are TRBV7-3 and TRBJ1-1, with a tentative D call TRBD1 (6 bases). CDR1 and CDR2 (germline): SGHTA, FQGTGA. The CDR3 runs to 15 residues. V was trimmed by 5 bases and J by 1 base, leaving 14 bases between them.

This clonotype has at least ten counts. The chain is built from TRBV19 and TRBJ1-1; possibly TRBD1 for D (6 bases). The CDR3 consists of 14 residues. Germline loops: CDR1 LNHDA, CDR2 SQIVND (reference sequence). V lost 7 bases to trimming and J lost 1 base, with 13 bases between them. The CDR3 DNA follows: TGTGCCAGTATGCTACAGGGCCAGAACACTGAAGCTTTCTTT. Amino acid sequence: CASMLQGQNTEAFF.

The CDR3: CASVDGQGGYEQYF. The CDR3 DNA sequence: TGTGCCAGCGTTGATGGACAGGGAGGCTACGAGCAGTACTTC. The rearrangement joins TRBV25-1 to TRBJ2-7; 8 bases are a match to TRBD1. The V segment lost 8 bases and the J segment 3 bases; nucleotides outside the gene matches: 9. The germline V gene encodes CDR1 MGHDK and CDR2 SYGVNS. The CDR3 totals 14 residues.

This clonotype was seen more than once but under ten times. The conserved phenylalanine or tryptophan is not found at the CDR3 terminus, so this likely reflects a read error. The DNA is omitted, as the CDR3 cannot be located on it reliably, and the CDR3 follows TCRdb's listing. The chain uses TRBV20-1 and TRBJ1-4; the tabulated D call, TRBD1, remains unverified against the DNA. The CDR3 sequence runs 9 residues, both termini included. Germline V gene sequence: CDR1 DFQATT, CDR2 SNEGSKA (reference sequence). The CDR3 loop reads CSALGQAAL.

To note about this clonotype: A read error may produce the germline difference seen at one junction end. The chain employs TRBV12-3 or TRBV12-4 and TRBJ1-5; D possibly corresponds to TRBD1 (5 bases). CDR3 length: 14 residues. Here the CDR3 reads CASSLLAGGETQHF. CDR3 DNA sequence: TGTGCTAGCAGTTTACTAGCGGGAGGGGAGACCCAGCATTTT.

At least ten counts were recorded for this clonotype. CDR3 protein: CSASGRGELFF. CDR3 coding DNA: TGCAGTGCTAGCGGGAGGGGGGAGCTGTTTTTT. The J gene is TRBJ2-2, the V gene TRBV20-1; 7 bases fit TRBD2. The germline CDR1 and CDR2 sequences are DFQATT and SNEGSKA (reference sequence). The length of the CDR3 is 11 residues. J lost 8 bases, V lost 3 bases, and 0 bases had no gene match.

The V gene is TRBV2, the J gene TRBJ1-1; D is unclear. In germline, CDR1 is SNHLY, CDR2 FYNNEI. V was cut by 7 bases and J by 3 bases, with 18 bases left in between. This CDR3 is 15 amino acids long. The DNA for the CDR3 is TGTGCCAGCAACCCCGGAGGGTATGGCTACACTGAAGCTTTCTTT. Translated, it gives CASNPGGYGYTEAFF.

The chain links TRBV30 to TRBJ1-1; 7 positions match TRBD1. After removal of 2 bases from V and 4 bases from J, the junction contained 4 bases not matched to a gene. The CDR3 length is 13 residues. Germline V CDR1 and CDR2: GTSNPN, SVGIG (reference sequence). DNA for the CDR3: TGTGCCTGGAGTTTGCCAGGGGGCACTGAAGCTTTCTTT. It translates to CAWSLPGGTEAFF.

This clonotype came up many times. This rearrangement joins TRBV15 to TRBJ1-2, with 7 bases fitting TRBD1. The CDR3 spans 14 residues. V shed 0 bases and J 4 bases; nucleotides not matched to a gene: 2. Per the germline V gene, CDR1 is LNHNV and CDR2 is YYDKDF (reference sequence). CDR3 nucleotides: TGTGCCACCAGCAGAGAGACAGGGCGCTATGGCTACACCTTC. Its translation: CATSRETGRYGYTF.

This clonotype has at least ten counts. The chain uses TRBV20-1 and TRBJ2-5; TRBD2 matches 7 bases. Germline lookup yields CDR1 DFQATT and CDR2 SNEGSKA (reference sequence). The CDR3 runs 13 residues. CDR3 coding DNA: TGCAGCTTACATCCGGGACTACAAGAGACCCAGTACTTC. As protein: CSLHPGLQETQYF.

The chain couples TRBV5-1 to TRBJ1-6; D not resolved. Per germline, CDR1 SGHRS and CDR2 YFSETQ. The CDR3 sequence is 14 residues long. V was shortened by 1 base and J by 13 bases, with 15 bases between the two germline ends. CDR3 loop: CASSLWYQSQPLHF. The DNA of the CDR3 is TGCGCCAGCAGCTTGTGGTACCAGAGTCAGCCCCTCCACTTT.

Only a few counts were recorded for this clonotype. V is TRBV4-1 and J is TRBJ2-7, with TRBD1 matching over 11 bases. V gave up 4 bases and J gave up 5 bases; unmatched junction bases: 7. Germline V gene data show CDR1 as MGHRA and CDR2 as YSYEKL. The CDR3 is 15 residues long. The CDR3 coding sequence is TGCGCCAGCAGCCTCGGGACAGGGGGGGTACACGAGCAGTACTTC. Translated, it gives CASSLGTGGVHEQYF.

This clonotype was counted only a few times. V is TRBV7-8 and J is TRBJ2-2, with D uncertain. With 7 bases removed from V and 5 bases from J, the gap between germline ends came to 17 bases. Germline loops: CDR1 SGHVS, CDR2 FQNEAQ. This CDR3 has 15 amino acids. The CDR3 DNA reads as TGTGCCAGCACCTCCCTCGGGTTTGGGACCGGGGAGCTGTTTTTT. It yields the protein CASTSLGFGTGELFF.

The chain carries TRBV2 and TRBJ2-1; no definite D call. The CDR3 runs to 12 residues. Germline CDR1 reads SNHLY; CDR2 reads FYNNEI. V shed 5 bases and J shed 7 bases, with 9 bases lying between them. CDR3 DNA: TGTGCCAGCAGTTACGGGCCTAATGAGCAGTTCTTC. Amino acid sequence: CASSYGPNEQFF.

Only a few counts were recorded for this clonotype. The chain has TRBV18 and TRBJ1-1; perhaps TRBD1 as D (5 bases). This CDR3 is 15 amino acids long. CDR1 is KGHSH, CDR2 LQKENI, per germline. The V end was cut by 0 bases, the J end by 2 bases, with 10 bases between. CDR3 coding DNA: TGTGCCAGCTCACCACCGGGGGGGTTAAACACTGAAGCTTTCTTT. This translates into CASSPPGGLNTEAFF. Supplemented by reference TRBV18 and TRBJ1-1, the full variable domain reads NAGVMQNPRHLVRRRGQEARLRCSPMKGHSHVYWYRQLPEEGLKFMVYLQKENIIDESGMPKERFSAEFPKEGPSILRIQQVVRGDSAAYFCASSPPGGLNTEAFFGQGTRLTVV.

This chain links TRBV20-1 with TRBJ1-4; TRBD1 aligns across 11 bases. Germline values: CDR1 DFQATT, CDR2 SNEGSKA (reference sequence). CDR3 length: 13 residues. The J segment lost 12 bases and the V segment lost 6 bases, leaving 9 bases of the junction unmatched. CDR3 DNA sequence: TGCAGTGCCAAGGGACAGGGGGTTAGGGAACTGTTTTTT. Encoded protein: CSAKGQGVRELFF.

CDR3 coding DNA: TGCAGCTCTACCGGGTCGGCCGGGGAGCTGTTTTTT. Protein product: CSSTGSAGELFF. The chain has TRBV29-1 and TRBJ2-2, with D uncertain. V was trimmed by 8 bases and J by 6 bases, leaving 13 bases between them. Looked up from germline, CDR1 is SQVTM and CDR2 is ANQGSEA. The CDR3 totals 12 residues.

The genes are TRBV7-9 and TRBJ2-7, with D possibly TRBD2 on 6 matching bases. The V gene lost 1 base and the J gene lost 2 bases, with 12 bases spanning the gap. The CDR3 is 15 amino acids. Germline V gives CDR1 SEHNR, CDR2 FQNEAQ (reference sequence). In nucleotides, the CDR3 is TGTGCCAGCAGCTTAGGCTCCGGGACTGCCTACGAGCAGTACTTC. Its protein is CASSLGSGTAYEQYF.

This rearrangement joins TRBV7-2 to TRBJ1-1; TRBD1 agrees at 9 bases. The J segment lost 4 bases and the V segment lost 8 bases, leaving 8 bases of the junction unmatched. Germline CDR1 reads SGHTA; CDR2 reads FQGNSA. This CDR3 spans 14 amino acids. CDR3 nucleotides: TGTGCCAGCGATTCCGGGACAGGGATCACTGAAGCTTTCTTT. It encodes CASDSGTGITEAFF.

This clonotype was counted at least ten times. The chain is built from TRBV7-2 and TRBJ1-3, with D possibly being TRBD1 (5 bases). Germline CDR1 and CDR2: SGHTA and FQGNSA. The CDR3 is 15 amino acids. The V end was cut by 8 bases, the J end by 0 bases, with 14 bases between. CDR3 DNA: TGTGCCAGCGCCGGGGCAAGACACTCTGGAAACACCATATATTTT. Amino acids: CASAGARHSGNTIYF.

There are many counts of this clonotype. V and J are TRBV20-1 and TRBJ1-5, with 7 bases aligning to TRBD1. Trimming removed 3 bases from V and 7 bases from J; junction bases left unmatched: 12. CDR1 DFQATT and CDR2 SNEGSKA come from the germline V gene (reference sequence). This CDR3 is 15 amino acids long. Here the CDR3 reads CSARLTGFRVQPQHF. CDR3 nucleotides: TGCAGTGCTAGGTTGACAGGGTTCCGGGTCCAGCCCCAGCATTTT.

The gene calls are TRBV19 and TRBJ2-1; 10 positions agree with TRBD1. The CDR3 is made up of 17 amino acids. The V and J ends lost 4 bases and 0 bases, in that order; junction bases with no gene match: 6. Germline V CDR1 and CDR2: LNHDA, SQIVND (reference sequence). The chain's CDR3 is CASSTDRGISSYNEQFF. CDR3 DNA sequence: TGTGCCAGTAGTACGGACAGGGGGATTAGCTCCTACAATGAGCAGTTCTTC. Variable domain in full (rest from reference TRBV19 and TRBJ2-1): DGGITQSPKYLFRKEGQNVTLSCEQNLNHDAMYWYRQDPGQGLRLIYYSQIVNDFQKGDIAEGYSVSREKKESFPLTVTSAQKNPTAFYLCASSTDRGISSYNEQFFGPGTRLTVL.

As concerns this clonotype: A read error is possible here, since a much larger clone lies one base away. The CDR3 ends on some other residue instead of the conserved phenylalanine or tryptophan, so this is likely a read error. The chain joins TRBV29-1 to TRBJ2-2, with D tentatively TRBD1 (7 bases). The germline V gene has CDR1 SQVTM and CDR2 ANQGSEA. Trimming removed 7 bases at V and 2 bases at J, with 14 bases between. The CDR3 is 14 residues long. The CDR3 is CSGVTGTNTGELFL. DNA for the CDR3: TGCAGCGGGGTGACAGGGACTAACACCGGGGAGCTGTTTCTT.